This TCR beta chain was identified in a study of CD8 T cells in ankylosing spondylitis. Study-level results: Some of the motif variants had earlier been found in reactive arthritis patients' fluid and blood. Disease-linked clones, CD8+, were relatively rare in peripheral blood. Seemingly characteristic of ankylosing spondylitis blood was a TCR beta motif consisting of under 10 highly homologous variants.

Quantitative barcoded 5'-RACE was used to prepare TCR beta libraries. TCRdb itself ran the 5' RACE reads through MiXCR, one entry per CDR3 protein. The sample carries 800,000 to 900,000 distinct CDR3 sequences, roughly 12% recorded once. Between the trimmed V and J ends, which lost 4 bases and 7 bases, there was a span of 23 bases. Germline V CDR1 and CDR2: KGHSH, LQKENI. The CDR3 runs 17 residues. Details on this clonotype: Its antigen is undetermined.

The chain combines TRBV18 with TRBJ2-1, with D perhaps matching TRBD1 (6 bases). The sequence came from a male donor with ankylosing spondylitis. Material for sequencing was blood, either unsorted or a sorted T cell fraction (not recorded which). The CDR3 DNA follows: TGTGCCAGCTCACGATCTCTAGGGACATTCGCCTTGAATGAGCAGTTCTTC. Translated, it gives CASSRSLGTFALNEQFF.